Below are 7 T cell receptor beta chains sequenced from a single sample in a study of control samples from healthy donors and cancer patients. Using immunoSEQ multiplex PCR, the repertoire was profiled, and TCRdb retains in-frame clones only, with some absent. Altogether about 130,000 clones are present, about 88% being singletons, with the ten largest covering 3% to 3.5%. The sample consisted of blood. All receptors come from a man aged 50-59 years in good health.

The CDR3 nucleotides read TGTGCCTGGAGTCTCGGGACAGGGGTACCAGAGGGCTACACCTTC. Its translation is CAWSLGTGVPEGYTF. The chain employs TRBV30 and TRBJ1-2, with 10 bases lining up with TRBD1. J was trimmed by 8 bases and V by 2 bases; bases with no gene match: 11. This CDR3 spans 15 amino acids. CDR1 GTSNPN and CDR2 SVGIG come from the germline V gene (reference sequence).

V gene TRBV4-1 combines with J gene TRBJ2-5; 9 bases fit TRBD2. V was clipped by 6 bases and J by 2 bases; unmatched bases: 7. CDR3 length: 15 amino acids. The V gene's germline CDR1 is MGHRA and CDR2 YSYEKL. The chain's CDR3 is CASSQGLAPQETQYF. The CDR3 nucleotides are TGCGCCAGCAGTCAGGGACTAGCCCCTCAAGAGACCCAGTACTTC.

To note about this clone: The same CDR3 is also encoded by other DNA sequences in this sample. The J gene is TRBJ1-2, the V gene TRBV6-5; unclear D gene. The germline V and J ends were trimmed by 2 bases and 3 bases, with 10 bases remaining between them. The CDR3 has 14 residues. The germline V gene has CDR1 MNHEY and CDR2 SVGAGI. The CDR3, as DNA: TGTGCCAGCAGTTACGGAGGACTTCACTATGGCTACACCTTC. This codes for CASSYGGLHYGYTF.

The chain employs TRBV5-1 and TRBJ2-2, with 9 bases matching TRBD1. V was clipped by 0 bases and J by 6 bases; unmatched bases: 3. The CDR3 has 15 amino acids. Germline V lookup: CDR1 SGHRS, CDR2 YFSETQ. CDR3 residues: CASSLGDRDAGELFF. DNA for the CDR3: TGCGCCAGCAGCTTGGGGGACAGGGACGCCGGGGAGCTGTTTTTT.

For this clone: Its ends do not fully match the called genes, so a read error is possible. The chain has TRBV15 and TRBJ1-2, with a tentative D call TRBD1 (5 bases). Germline V lookup: CDR1 LNHNV, CDR2 YYDKDF (reference sequence). The CDR3 is 12 amino acids. In DNA, the CDR3 is TGTGCCACCAGCAGAGATTTCGGACACCGGGCCTTC. Translating it yields CATSRDFGHRAF.

This clone occurred once. The chain is built from TRBV5-1 and TRBJ1-1; 11 positions agree with TRBD1. This CDR3 has 17 amino acids. Per the germline V gene, CDR1 is SGHRS and CDR2 is YFSETQ. V lost 4 bases to trimming and J lost 3 bases; unmatched junction nucleotides: 11. CDR3 DNA sequence: TGCGCCAGCAGCCCTGCCTCCAGGGACAGGGGGGACACTGAAGCTTTCTTT. Protein sequence: CASSPASRDRGDTEAFF.

The chain links TRBV6-6 to TRBJ2-7, with 11 bases identical to TRBD2. CDR1 MNHNY and CDR2 SVGAGI come from the germline V gene (reference sequence). The CDR3 has 15 residues. V gave up 3 bases and J gave up 0 bases; unmatched junction bases: 1. This chain's CDR3 is CASSYLAGGSYEQYF. For the CDR3, the DNA is TGTGCCAGCAGTTATCTAGCGGGGGGCTCCTACGAGCAGTACTTC.